This TCR beta chain was profiled in a study of T cells in localized non-small cell lung cancer. General observations from the study: The tumor had only one region sequenced, so heterogeneity remains possible. Blood T cell density predicted longer survival; adjacent-lung clonality, shorter. The greatest T cell clonality was found in uninvolved adjacent lung (higher than in tumor).

The V and J ends lost 3 bases and 3 bases respectively, with 18 bases between them. This CDR3 has 16 amino acids. The germline CDR1 and CDR2 sequences are PRHDT and FYEKMQ (reference sequence). As regards this clone: Its antigen is as yet unknown.

Using immunoSEQ multiplex PCR, the repertoire was profiled, and TCRdb retains in-frame clones only, with some absent. Seen here are 72,000 or so clones, 84% observed once, and the top ten hold about 13%. The material was peripheral blood, obtained before any cancer treatment. This sequence joins TRBV13 and TRBJ2-7, with a weak D call TRBD2 (5 bases). The source of this sequence is a female donor older than 55 with stage I lung adenocarcinoma. The CDR3 DNA reads TGTGCCAGCAGCTTGGACGGGGAGCTTAGGATCTACGAGCAGTACTTC. Translation gives CASSLDGELRIYEQYF. Full variable domain (outside the CDR3, taken from reference TRBV13 and TRBJ2-7): AAGVIQSPRHLIKEKRETATLKCYPIPRHDTVYWYQQGPGQDPQFLISFYEKMQSDKGSIPDRFSAQQFSDYHSELNMSSLELGDSALYFCASSLDGELRIYEQYFGPGTRLTVT.